These 7 T cell receptor beta chains came from one sample sequenced in a study of shared clonotypes between healthy human individuals (dated by TCRdb to the early 2020s). The library came from the immunoSEQ multiplex PCR assay. Here the immuneACCESS table is served through TCRdb, limited to in-frame sequences with V and J called. Missing clones are a known gap in these copies; in checked studies unresolved V genes cover under half, and the rest lacks a known reason. The sample table shows some 2 million clones, and about 95% are seen once. The ten largest clones represent more than 0.1% of the sample. Sequencing was carried out using naive CD4+ T cells sorted from blood. The cell subset or site label, read with the paper, signifies: CD45RA+ positively selected. The receptors derive from a man between 18 and 35 years old in good health.

The chain combines TRBV11-2 with TRBJ1-4; the match to TRBD1 covers 9 bases. The CDR3 spans 15 residues. With 7 bases clipped from V and 5 bases from J, the junction kept 8 bases outside the gene matches. CDR1 is SGHAT and CDR2 is FQNNGV in the germline V gene. CDR3 bases: TGTGCCAGCACCCCGACGGGACAGGGAAATGAAAAACTGTTTTTT. Amino acid sequence: CASTPTGQGNEKLFF.

This chain joins TRBV28 and TRBJ1-1; D may be TRBD1 (5 bases). CDR1 MDHEN and CDR2 SYDVKM come from the germline V gene. The CDR3 is made up of 14 amino acids. V was trimmed by 8 bases and J by 1 base, leaving 14 bases between them. The DNA of the CDR3 is TGTGCCAGCCGCTCGCAGGGAACGAACACTGAAGCTTTCTTT. Residues: CASRSQGTNTEAFF.

For this clone: Other DNA sequences from this sample encode an identical CDR3 as well. The chain uses TRBV2 and TRBJ2-7; D not resolved. The CDR3 spans 12 residues. With 5 bases removed from V and 1 base from J, the gap between germline ends came to 6 bases. CDR1 SNHLY and CDR2 FYNNEI come from the germline V gene. Here the CDR3 DNA reads TGTGCCAGCAGTACGGGTTCCTACGAGCAGTACTTC. Its translation is CASSTGSYEQYF.

The chain carries TRBV10-3 and TRBJ1-1; D is unresolved. Germline CDR1 ENHRY, CDR2 SYGVKD. V was shortened by 5 bases and J by 0 bases, with 10 bases between the two germline ends. There are 14 residues in the CDR3. The CDR3 reads CAISLKDLNTEAFF. CDR3 bases: TGTGCCATCAGTCTGAAGGATCTGAACACTGAAGCTTTCTTT.

A single count supports this clone. The rearrangement links TRBV4-1 to TRBJ1-1, with TRBD1 matching over 7 bases. In germline, CDR1 is MGHRA, CDR2 YSYEKL. V lost 5 bases to trimming and J lost 4 bases; unmatched junction nucleotides: 10. The CDR3 is 15 residues long. CDR3 region: CASSLQGQGVTEAFF. The CDR3 DNA sequence: TGCGCCAGCAGCTTACAGGGGCAGGGCGTCACTGAAGCTTTCTTT.

The rearrangement joins TRBV5-6 to TRBJ1-6; 7 bases are shared with TRBD1. Per the germline V gene, CDR1 is SGHDT and CDR2 is YYEEEE. CDR3 length: 15 amino acids. J was trimmed by 10 bases and V by 4 bases; bases with no gene match: 11. The CDR3 protein is CASSRTVTGLSPLHF. DNA of the CDR3: TGTGCCAGCAGCCGAACCGTGACAGGGCTATCACCCCTCCACTTT.

This chain connects TRBV7-9 to TRBJ2-5; 7 bases agree with TRBD1. Germline V gene sequence: CDR1 SEHNR, CDR2 FQNEAQ (reference sequence). Losses at the gene ends were 5 bases for V and 4 bases for J; bases not matched to a gene: 7. This CDR3 spans 14 amino acids. CDR3 protein: CASSRAGGRETQYF. The CDR3 nucleotides read TGTGCCAGCAGCCGAGCAGGGGGTCGAGAGACCCAGTACTTC. Using reference TRBV7-9 and TRBJ2-5 for the parts outside the CDR3, the full variable domain is DTGVSQNPRHKITKRGQNVTFRCDPISEHNRLYWYRQTLGQGPEFLTYFQNEAQLEKSRLLSDRFSAERPKGSFSTLEIQRTEQGDSAMYLCASSRAGGRETQYFGPGTRLLVL.